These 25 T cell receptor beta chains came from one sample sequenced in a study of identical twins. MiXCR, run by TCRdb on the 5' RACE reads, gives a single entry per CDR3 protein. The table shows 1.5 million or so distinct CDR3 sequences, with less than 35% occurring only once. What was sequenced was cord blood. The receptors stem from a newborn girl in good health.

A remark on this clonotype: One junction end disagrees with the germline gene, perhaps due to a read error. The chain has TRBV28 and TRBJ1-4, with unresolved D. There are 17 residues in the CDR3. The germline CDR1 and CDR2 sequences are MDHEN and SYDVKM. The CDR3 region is CASGLFGLAALNEKLFF. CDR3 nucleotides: TGTGCCAGCGGTTTATTTGGTTTGGCAGCCCTTAATGAAAAACTGTTTTTT. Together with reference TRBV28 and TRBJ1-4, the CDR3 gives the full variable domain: DVKVTQSSRYLVKRTGEKVFLECVQDMDHENMFWYRQDPGLGLRLIYFSYDVKMKEKGDIPEGYSVSREKKERFSLILESASTNQTSMYLCASGLFGLAALNEKLFFGSGTQLSVL.

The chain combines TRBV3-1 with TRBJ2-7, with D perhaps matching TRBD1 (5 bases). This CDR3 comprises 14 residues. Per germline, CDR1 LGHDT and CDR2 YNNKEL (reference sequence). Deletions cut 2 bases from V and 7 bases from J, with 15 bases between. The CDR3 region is CASSQRSGFGEQYF. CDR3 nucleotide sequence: TGTGCCAGCAGCCAACGCTCAGGGTTCGGTGAGCAGTACTTC.

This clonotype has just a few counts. In nucleotides, the CDR3 is TGTGCCACCGAACGGGACAGGGCCATCTACAATGAGCAGTTCTTC. Translation gives CATERDRAIYNEQFF. The genes are TRBV24-1 and TRBJ2-1, with TRBD1 matching over 9 bases. Unmatched junction bases numbered 8, after V lost 9 bases and J lost 3 bases. This CDR3 spans 15 amino acids. Germline V gene sequence: CDR1 KGHDR, CDR2 SFDVKD.

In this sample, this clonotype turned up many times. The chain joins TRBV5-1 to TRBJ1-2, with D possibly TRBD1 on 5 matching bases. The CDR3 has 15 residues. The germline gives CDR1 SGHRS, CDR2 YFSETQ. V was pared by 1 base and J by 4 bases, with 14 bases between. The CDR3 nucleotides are TGCGCCAGCAGCTTGCCTTACGAGGGGACCTATGGCTACACCTTC. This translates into CASSLPYEGTYGYTF.

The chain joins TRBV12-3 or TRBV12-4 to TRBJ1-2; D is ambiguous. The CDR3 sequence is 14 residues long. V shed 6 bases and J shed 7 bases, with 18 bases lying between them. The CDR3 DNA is TGTGCCAGCAGCCCCGTTGGTGGCAGTAGTGGCTACACCTTC. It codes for CASSPVGGSSGYTF.

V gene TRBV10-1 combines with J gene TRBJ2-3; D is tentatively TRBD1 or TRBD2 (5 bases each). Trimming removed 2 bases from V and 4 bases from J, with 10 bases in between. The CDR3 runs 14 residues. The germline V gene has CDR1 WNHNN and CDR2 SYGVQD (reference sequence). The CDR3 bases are TGCGCCAGCAGTGAGGGGGGTGCGGCAGATACGCAGTATTTT. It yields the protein CASSEGGAADTQYF.

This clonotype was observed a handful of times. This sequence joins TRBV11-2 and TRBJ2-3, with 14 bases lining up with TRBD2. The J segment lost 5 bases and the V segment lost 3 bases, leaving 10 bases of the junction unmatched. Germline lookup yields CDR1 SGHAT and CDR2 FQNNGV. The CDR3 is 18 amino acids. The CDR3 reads CASSFLSGTSGRGDTQYF. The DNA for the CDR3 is TGTGCCAGCAGCTTTCTTTCCGGGACTAGCGGGAGAGGAGATACGCAGTATTTT.

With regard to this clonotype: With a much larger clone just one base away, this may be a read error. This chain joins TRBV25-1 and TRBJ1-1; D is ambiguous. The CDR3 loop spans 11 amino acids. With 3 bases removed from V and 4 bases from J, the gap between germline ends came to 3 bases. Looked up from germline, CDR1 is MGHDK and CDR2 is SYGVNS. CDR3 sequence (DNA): TGTGCCAGCAGTGACAGCACTGAAGCTTTCTTT. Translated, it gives CASSDSTEAFF.

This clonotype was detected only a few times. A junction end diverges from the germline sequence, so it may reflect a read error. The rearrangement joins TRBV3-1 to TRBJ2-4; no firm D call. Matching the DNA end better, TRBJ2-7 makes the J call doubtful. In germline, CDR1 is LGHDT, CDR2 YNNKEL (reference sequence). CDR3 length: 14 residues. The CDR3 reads CASRQGAPLYEQYF. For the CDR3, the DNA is TGTGCCAGCAGACAAGGCGCCCCCTTATACGAGCAGTACTTC.

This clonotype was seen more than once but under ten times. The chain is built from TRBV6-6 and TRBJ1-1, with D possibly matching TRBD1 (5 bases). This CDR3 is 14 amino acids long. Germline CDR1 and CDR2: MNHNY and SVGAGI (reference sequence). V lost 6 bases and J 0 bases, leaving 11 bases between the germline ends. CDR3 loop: CASRSGTVNTEAFF. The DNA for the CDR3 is TGTGCCAGCAGGTCCGGGACTGTGAACACTGAAGCTTTCTTT.

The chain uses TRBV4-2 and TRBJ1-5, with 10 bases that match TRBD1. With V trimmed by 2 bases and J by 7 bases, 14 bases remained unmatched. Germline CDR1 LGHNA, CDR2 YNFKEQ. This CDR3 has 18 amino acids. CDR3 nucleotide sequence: TGTGCCAGCAGCCAACAGGCCGCCCAGGACAGGGGGAGACAGCCCCAGCATTTT. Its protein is CASSQQAAQDRGRQPQHF.

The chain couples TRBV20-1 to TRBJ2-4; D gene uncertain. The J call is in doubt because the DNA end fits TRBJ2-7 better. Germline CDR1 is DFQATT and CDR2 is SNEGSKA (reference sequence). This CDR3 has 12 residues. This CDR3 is CSARRQIYEQYF. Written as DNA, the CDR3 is TGCAGTGCTAGACGTCAGATCTACGAGCAGTACTTC.

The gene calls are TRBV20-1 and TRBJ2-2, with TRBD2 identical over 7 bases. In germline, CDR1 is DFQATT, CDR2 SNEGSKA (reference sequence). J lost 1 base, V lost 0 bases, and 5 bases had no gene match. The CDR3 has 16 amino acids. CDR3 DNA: TGCAGTGCTAGAGATCCCCTAGCGGAGAACACCGGGGAGCTGTTTTTT. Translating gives CSARDPLAENTGELFF.

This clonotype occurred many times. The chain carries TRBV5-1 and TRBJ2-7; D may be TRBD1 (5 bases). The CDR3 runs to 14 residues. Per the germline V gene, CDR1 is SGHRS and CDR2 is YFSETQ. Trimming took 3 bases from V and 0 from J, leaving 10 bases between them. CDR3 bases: TGCGCCAGCAGCTCCACAGGTGACTCCTACGAGCAGTACTTC. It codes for CASSSTGDSYEQYF.

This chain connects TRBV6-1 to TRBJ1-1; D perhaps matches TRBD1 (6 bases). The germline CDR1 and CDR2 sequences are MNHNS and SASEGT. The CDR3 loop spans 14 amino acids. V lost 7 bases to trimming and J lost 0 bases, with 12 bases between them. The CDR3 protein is CASNRQVLNTEAFF. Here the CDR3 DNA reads TGTGCCAGCAACCGACAGGTGCTGAACACTGAAGCTTTCTTT.

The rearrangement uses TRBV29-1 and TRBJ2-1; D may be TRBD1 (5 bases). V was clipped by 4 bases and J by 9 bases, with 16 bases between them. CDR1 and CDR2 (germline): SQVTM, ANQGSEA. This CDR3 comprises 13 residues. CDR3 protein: CSVADGAISEQFF. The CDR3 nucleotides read TGCAGCGTTGCCGATGGGGCTATCAGTGAGCAGTTCTTC.

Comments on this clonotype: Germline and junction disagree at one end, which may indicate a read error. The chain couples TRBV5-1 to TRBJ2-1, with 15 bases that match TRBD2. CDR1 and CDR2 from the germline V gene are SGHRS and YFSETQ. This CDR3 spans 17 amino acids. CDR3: CVSSLPRTSGGADEQFF. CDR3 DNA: TGCGTCAGCAGCTTACCTCGGACTAGCGGGGGGGCGGATGAGCAGTTCTTC.

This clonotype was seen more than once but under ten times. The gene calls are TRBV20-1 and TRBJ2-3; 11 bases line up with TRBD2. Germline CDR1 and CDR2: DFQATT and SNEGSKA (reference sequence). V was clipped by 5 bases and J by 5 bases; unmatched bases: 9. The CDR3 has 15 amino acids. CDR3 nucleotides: TGCAGTGCTCCCTTAGCGGGAGGGCCCGGAGATACGCAGTATTTT. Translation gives CSAPLAGGPGDTQYF.

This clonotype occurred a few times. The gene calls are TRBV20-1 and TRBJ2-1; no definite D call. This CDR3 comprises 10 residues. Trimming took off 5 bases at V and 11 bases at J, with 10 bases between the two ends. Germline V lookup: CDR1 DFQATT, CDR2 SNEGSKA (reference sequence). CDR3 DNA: TGCAGTGCTCCTCTAGGTCAGCAGTTCTTC. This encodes CSAPLGQQFF.

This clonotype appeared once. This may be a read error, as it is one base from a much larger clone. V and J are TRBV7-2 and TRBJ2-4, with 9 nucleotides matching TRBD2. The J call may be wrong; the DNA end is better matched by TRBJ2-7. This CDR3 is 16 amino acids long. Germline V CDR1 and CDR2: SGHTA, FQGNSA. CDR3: CAGSSWASGAAYEQYF. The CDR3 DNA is TGTGCCGGCAGCTCGTGGGCTAGCGGGGCCGCCTACGAGCAGTACTTC.

For the CDR3, the DNA is TGTGCCAGTAGGCGCCCGACAGGAAACCCCATGAACACTGAAGCTTTCTTT. This encodes CASRRPTGNPMNTEAFF. This chain connects TRBV19 to TRBJ1-1; D possibly corresponds to TRBD1 (6 bases). CDR1 is LNHDA, CDR2 SQIVND, per germline (reference sequence). The germline V and J ends were trimmed by 6 bases and 0 bases, with 20 bases remaining between them. This CDR3 is 17 amino acids long.

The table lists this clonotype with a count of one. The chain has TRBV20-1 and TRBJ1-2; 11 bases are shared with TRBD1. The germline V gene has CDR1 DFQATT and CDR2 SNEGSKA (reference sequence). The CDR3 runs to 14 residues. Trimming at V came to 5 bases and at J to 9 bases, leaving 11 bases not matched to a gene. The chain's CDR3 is CSAPGQGGGGSYTF. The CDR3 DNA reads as TGCAGTGCTCCGGGACAGGGGGGAGGTGGTAGCTACACCTTC.

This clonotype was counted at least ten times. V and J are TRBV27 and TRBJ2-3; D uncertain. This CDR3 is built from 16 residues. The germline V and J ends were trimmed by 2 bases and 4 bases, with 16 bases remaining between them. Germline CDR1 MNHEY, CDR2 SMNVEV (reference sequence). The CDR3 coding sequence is TGTGCCAGCAGTTTAAGGGTGGGCCCTAGTGCAGATACGCAGTATTTT. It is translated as CASSLRVGPSADTQYF.

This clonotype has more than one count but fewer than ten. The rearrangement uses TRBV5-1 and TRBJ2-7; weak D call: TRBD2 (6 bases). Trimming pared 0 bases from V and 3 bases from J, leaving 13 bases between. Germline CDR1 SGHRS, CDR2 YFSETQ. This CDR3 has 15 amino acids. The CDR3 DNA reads TGCGCCAGCAGCTTGGGTTGGCGGGACGACTACGAGCAGTACTTC. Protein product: CASSLGWRDDYEQYF.

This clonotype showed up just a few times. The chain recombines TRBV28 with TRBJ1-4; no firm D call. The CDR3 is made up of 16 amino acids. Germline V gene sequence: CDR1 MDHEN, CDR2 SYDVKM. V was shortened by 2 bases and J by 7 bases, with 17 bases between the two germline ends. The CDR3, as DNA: TGTGCCAGCAGTTTAACCGGAGCCATTTCGGTTGAAAAACTGTTTTTT. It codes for CASSLTGAISVEKLFF.